These T cell receptor beta chains were read from a single sample in a study of blood T cell repertoires in COVID-19. Assay: immunoSEQ multiplex PCR; the TCRdb copy retains only in-frame clones and omits some. The repertoire holds about 230,000 clones, with 89% as singletons. Material: PBMCs or T cells enriched from blood (not recorded which). Receptor source: a woman aged 30 to 39 with acute COVID-19. CDR3s include the opening cysteine and the closing phenylalanine or tryptophan. A D gene is named only where the DNA matches it firmly. Clone size is shown for a subset of rows, as once, few, many or a class of expanded clone.

cdr3_aa cdr3_nt j_call clone_size d_call v_call cdr3_length
CASSPRQGLDEQYF TGTGCCAGCAGCCCTCGACAGGGCCTCGACGAGCAGTACTTC TRBJ2-7 once TRBD1 TRBV14 14
CASSLSRGINEKLFF TGTGCCAGCAGTTTATCCAGGGGTATTAATGAAAAACTGTTTTTT TRBJ1-4 - - TRBV27 15
CASSIGTTNTGELFF TGTGCCAGCAGTATAGGGACAACGAACACCGGGGAGCTGTTTTTT TRBJ2-2 - - TRBV6-4 15
CASSALAGAQETQYF TGTGCCAGTAGTGCTCTAGCGGGGGCACAGGAGACCCAGTACTTC TRBJ2-5 few TRBD2 TRBV19 15
CASSYRQGADTQYF TGCGCCAGCAGCTACAGACAGGGAGCAGATACGCAGTATTTT TRBJ2-3 - TRBD1 TRBV5-1 14
CASSPAGGSYNEQFF TGCGCCAGCAGCCCAGCGGGGGGGTCCTACAATGAGCAGTTCTTC TRBJ2-1 once TRBD2 TRBV4-1 15
CATSPTERGNQPQHF TGTGCCACGAGCCCGACAGAACGCGGCAATCAGCCCCAGCATTTT TRBJ1-5 - - TRBV2 15
CASSAGSGQLTGELFF TGTGCCAGCAGCGCGGGCTCGGGACAACTCACCGGGGAGCTGTTTTTT TRBJ2-2 - - TRBV9 16
CASRMGRGTEAFF TGTGCCAGCCGCATGGGCAGGGGCACTGAAGCTTTCTTT TRBJ1-1 few - TRBV25-1 13
CASSQVTGYEQYF TGTGCCAGCAGCCAAGTAACAGGCTACGAGCAGTACTTC TRBJ2-7 - - TRBV3-1/TRBV3-2 13
CASSIGQPEGLNEKLFF TGTGCCAGTAGTATCGGGCAGCCAGAGGGCCTTAATGAAAAACTGTTTTTT TRBJ1-4 - - TRBV19 17
CASSDQLNTEAFF TGTGCCAGCAGTGATCAGTTGAACACTGAAGCTTTCTTT TRBJ1-1 - - TRBV2 13
CASSPPQRGLLSSYNEQFF TGTGCCAGCAGCCCCCCCCAGCGGGGGCTGCTCAGCTCCTACAATGAGCAGTTCTTC TRBJ2-1 - TRBD2 TRBV7-6 19
CASSSGGHLNTEAFF TGTGCCAGCAGCTCAGGGGGACACCTAAACACTGAAGCTTTCTTT TRBJ1-1 - TRBD1 TRBV7-9 15
CAWSVQGEKLFF TGTGCCTGGAGTGTACAGGGTGAAAAACTGTTTTTT TRBJ1-4 few - TRBV30 12
CASGQGAHYGYTF TGTGCCAGTGGACAGGGGGCCCACTATGGCTACACCTTC TRBJ1-2 - TRBD1 TRBV2 13
CASSKVMGGRAPSYEQYF TGTGCCAGCAGCAAAGTGATGGGGGGGAGGGCTCCCTCCTACGAGCAGTACTTC TRBJ2-7 once - TRBV21-1 18
CASSGRLAGRSSYNEQFF TGTGCCAGCAGCGGACGGCTAGCGGGGAGGAGCTCCTACAATGAGCAGTTCTTC TRBJ2-1 - TRBD2 TRBV9 18
CSASGGGHEQYF TGCAGTGCTAGTGGGGGGGGCCACGAGCAGTACTTC TRBJ2-7 - - TRBV20-1 12
CASSFGTGANNEKLFF TGCGCCAGCAGCTTTGGGACAGGGGCGAATAATGAAAAACTGTTTTTT TRBJ1-4 few TRBD1 TRBV5-1 16
CASSLSSGTGNSGSPLHF TGTGCCAGCAGCTTGTCCTCCGGGACAGGGAATTCAGGTTCACCCCTCCACTTT TRBJ1-6 once TRBD1 TRBV7-6 18
CASRPGDTEAFF TGTGCCAGTAGACCAGGGGACACTGAAGCTTTCTTT TRBJ1-1 - - TRBV19 12
CSVAANTGELFF TGCAGCGTTGCGGCGAACACCGGGGAGCTGTTTTTT TRBJ2-2 - - TRBV29-1 12
CASSVELGTQVGDTIYF TGTGCCAGCAGCGTAGAGTTGGGGACTCAGGTCGGGGACACCATATATTTT TRBJ1-3 - - TRBV9 17
CASSFSGNTEAFF TGTGCCAGCAGCTTCTCGGGGAACACTGAAGCTTTCTTT TRBJ1-1 - - TRBV7-8 13
CASSLVMSSGANVLTF TGTGCCAGCAGCTTAGTTATGAGCTCTGGGGCCAACGTCCTGACTTTC TRBJ2-6 few - TRBV7-2 16
CASSFGQGRRDEQYF TGTGCCAGCAGCTTCGGACAGGGGAGAAGGGACGAGCAGTACTTC TRBJ2-7 few TRBD1 TRBV7-2 15
CASSIGAGGASYNEQFF TGTGCCAGTAGTATAGGGGCCGGGGGGGCATCCTACAATGAGCAGTTCTTC TRBJ2-1 - TRBD2 TRBV19 17
CASSPPGGVMNTEAFF TGTGCCAGCAGCCCCCCCGGGGGGGTCATGAACACTGAAGCTTTCTTT TRBJ1-1 - - TRBV9 16
CASSLGAFRWVNTEAFF TGTGCCAGCAGCTTGGGGGCTTTTCGATGGGTGAACACTGAAGCTTTCTTT TRBJ1-1 - - TRBV5-6 17
CASSQERGPDTQYF TGCGCCAGCAGCCAAGAGCGTGGTCCAGATACGCAGTATTTT TRBJ2-3 - - TRBV4-3 14
CASSSPTDTQYF TGTGCCAGCAGTTCTCCCACAGATACGCAGTATTTT TRBJ2-3 - - TRBV28 12
CASSGGTRQETQYF TGTGCCAGCAGCGGAGGGACTCGACAAGAGACCCAGTACTTC TRBJ2-5 - - TRBV5-8 14
CASRTEGPYEQYF TGCGCCAGCCGGACAGAGGGACCCTACGAGCAGTACTTC TRBJ2-7 - - TRBV5-1 13
CASSQDGGQVASTDTQYF TGCGCCAGCAGCCAAGATGGGGGACAGGTCGCTAGCACAGATACGCAGTATTTT TRBJ2-3 - TRBD1 TRBV4-1 18
CASSPTSPTDTQYF TGTGCCAGCAGCCCGACTAGCCCCACAGATACGCAGTATTTT TRBJ2-3 - TRBD2 TRBV3-1/TRBV3-2 14
CASSSGHNYGYTF TGTGCCAGTAGCTCCGGACATAACTACGGCTACACCTTC TRBJ1-2 - - TRBV19 13
CASSETSGGSTDTQYF TGTGCCAGCAGTGAGACTAGCGGGGGAAGCACAGATACGCAGTATTTT TRBJ2-3 - TRBD2 TRBV2 16
CASSVGTSGGASGTGELFF TGTGCCAGCAGCGTAGGGACTAGCGGGGGGGCCTCGGGCACCGGGGAGCTGTTTTTT TRBJ2-2 - TRBD2 TRBV9 19